This TCR beta chain is from a study of CD8+CD57+ T cells in acquired aplastic anemia. Overall study context: Quantities of DNA derived from sorted CD4+ and CD8+ cells averaged roughly 3.4 ug. Researchers reported that healthy donors averaged approximately 10 million reads for CD4+ cells.

This clonotype is a singleton in its sample. Its antigen is unidentified. Since no conserved phenylalanine or tryptophan closes the CDR3, a read error is the likely cause. The limits of the CDR3 on the DNA are not certain, so only TCRdb's listed CDR3 is given. The TCR beta profiling, which covered VDJ combination and CDR3 sequence, was carried out using genomic DNA as the template. TCRdb re-called the reads with MiXCR, one entry per CDR3 protein. Among hundreds of thousands of distinct CDR3 sequences listed, about two thirds were seen once. Study results and limitations: Patients were compared with controls for CD8+ Simpson's diversity, and no significant difference emerged. Comparison of patients with controls identified about 30 shared CD8+ CDR3 sequences.

The TCR comes from a human donor in good health, serving as a control. Input material: sorted CD4+, CD8+, or CD8+CD57+ T cells (not recorded which) from PBMCs.

The CDR3 protein is CASSWDRGRTGELVL. This chain links TRBV6-5 with TRBJ2-2; the DNA was not used to check the table's D call, TRBD1. The CDR3 numbers 15 amino acids, ends counted. CDR1 is MNHEY and CDR2 is SVGAGI in the germline V gene.